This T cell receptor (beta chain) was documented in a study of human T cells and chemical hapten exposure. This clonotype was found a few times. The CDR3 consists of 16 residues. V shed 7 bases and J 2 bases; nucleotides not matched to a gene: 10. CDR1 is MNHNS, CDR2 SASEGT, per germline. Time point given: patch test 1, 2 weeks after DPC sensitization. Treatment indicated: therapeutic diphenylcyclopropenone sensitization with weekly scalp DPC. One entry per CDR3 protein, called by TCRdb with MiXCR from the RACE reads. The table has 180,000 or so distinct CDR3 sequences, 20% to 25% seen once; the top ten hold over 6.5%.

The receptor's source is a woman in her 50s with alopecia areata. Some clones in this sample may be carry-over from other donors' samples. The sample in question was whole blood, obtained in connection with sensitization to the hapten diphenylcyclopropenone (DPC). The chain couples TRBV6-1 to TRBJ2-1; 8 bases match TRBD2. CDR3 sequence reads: CASTLIIAGTYNEQFF. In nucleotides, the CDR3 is TGTGCCAGCACTTTAATAATAGCGGGAACCTACAATGAGCAGTTCTTC.